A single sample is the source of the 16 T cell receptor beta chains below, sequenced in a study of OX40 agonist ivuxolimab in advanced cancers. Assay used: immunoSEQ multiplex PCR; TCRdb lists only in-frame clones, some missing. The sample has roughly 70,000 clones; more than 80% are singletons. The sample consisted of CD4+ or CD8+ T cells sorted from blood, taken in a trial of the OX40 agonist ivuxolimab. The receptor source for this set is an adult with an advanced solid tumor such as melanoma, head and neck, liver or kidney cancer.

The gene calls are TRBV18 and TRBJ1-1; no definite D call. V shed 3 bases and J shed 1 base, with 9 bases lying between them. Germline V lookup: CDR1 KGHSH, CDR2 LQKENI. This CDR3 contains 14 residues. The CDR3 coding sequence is TGTGCCAGCTCACCCACAGCTACGAACACTGAAGCTTTCTTT. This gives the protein CASSPTATNTEAFF.

The CDR3 loop reads CASSPGWLSRSYNEQFF. The CDR3 DNA reads as TGTGCCAGCAGTCCAGGGTGGCTATCCAGATCCTACAATGAGCAGTTCTTC. The chain employs TRBV7-2 and TRBJ2-1; D may be TRBD1 (5 bases). The V gene's germline CDR1 is SGHTA and CDR2 FQGNSA. The CDR3 has 17 residues. The V end was cut by 6 bases, the J end by 1 base, with 19 bases between.

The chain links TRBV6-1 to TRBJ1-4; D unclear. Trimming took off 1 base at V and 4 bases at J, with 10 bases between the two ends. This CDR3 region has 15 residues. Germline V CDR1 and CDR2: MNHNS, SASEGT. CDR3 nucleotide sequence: TGTGCCAGCAGTGAAGATGGGGTTTTTAATGAAAAACTGTTTTTT. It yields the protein CASSEDGVFNEKLFF.

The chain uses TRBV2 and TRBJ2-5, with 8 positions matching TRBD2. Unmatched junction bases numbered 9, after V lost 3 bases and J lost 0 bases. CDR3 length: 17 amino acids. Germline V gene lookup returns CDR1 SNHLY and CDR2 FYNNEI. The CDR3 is CASSDPKGGGNQETQYF. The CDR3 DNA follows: TGTGCCAGCAGTGACCCTAAAGGCGGGGGGAACCAAGAGACCCAGTACTTC.

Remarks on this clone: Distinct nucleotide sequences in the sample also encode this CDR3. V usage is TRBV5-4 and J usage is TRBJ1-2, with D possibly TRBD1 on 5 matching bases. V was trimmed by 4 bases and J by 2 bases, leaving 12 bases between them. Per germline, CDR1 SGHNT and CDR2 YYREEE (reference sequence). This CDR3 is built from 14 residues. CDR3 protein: CASSPRPGNYGYTF. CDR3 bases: TGTGCCAGCAGCCCCCGCCCAGGGAACTATGGCTACACCTTC.

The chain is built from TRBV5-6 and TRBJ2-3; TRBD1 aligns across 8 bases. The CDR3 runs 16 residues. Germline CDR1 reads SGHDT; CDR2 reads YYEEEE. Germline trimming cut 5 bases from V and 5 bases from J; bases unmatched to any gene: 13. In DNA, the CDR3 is TGTGCCAGCAGACGGACAGGGCCTCTGAGTGGAGATACGCAGTATTTT. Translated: CASRRTGPLSGDTQYF.

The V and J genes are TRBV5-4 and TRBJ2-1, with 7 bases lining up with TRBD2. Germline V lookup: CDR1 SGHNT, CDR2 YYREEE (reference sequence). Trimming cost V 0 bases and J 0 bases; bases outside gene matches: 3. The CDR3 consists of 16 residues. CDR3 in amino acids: CASSLDPGGSYNEQFF. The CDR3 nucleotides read TGTGCCAGCAGCTTGGATCCGGGGGGCTCCTACAATGAGCAGTTCTTC.

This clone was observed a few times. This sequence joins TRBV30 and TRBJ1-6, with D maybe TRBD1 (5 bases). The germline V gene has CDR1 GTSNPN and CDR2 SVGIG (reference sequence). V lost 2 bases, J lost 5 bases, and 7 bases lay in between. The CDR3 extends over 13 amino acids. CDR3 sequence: CAWSIRDNSPLHF. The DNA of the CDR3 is TGTGCCTGGAGTATCAGGGATAATTCACCCCTCCACTTT.

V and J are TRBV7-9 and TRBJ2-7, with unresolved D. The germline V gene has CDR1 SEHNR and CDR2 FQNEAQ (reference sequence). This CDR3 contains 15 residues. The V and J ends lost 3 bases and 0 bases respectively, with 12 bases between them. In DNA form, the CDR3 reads TGTGCCAGCAGCTTCGGACGGTCTAGCTCCTACGAGCAGTACTTC. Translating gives CASSFGRSSSYEQYF.

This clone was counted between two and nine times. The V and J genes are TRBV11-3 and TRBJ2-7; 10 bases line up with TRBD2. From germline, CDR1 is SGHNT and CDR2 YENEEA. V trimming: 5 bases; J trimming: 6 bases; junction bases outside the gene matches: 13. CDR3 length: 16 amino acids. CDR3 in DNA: TGTGCCAGCAGCCCCCCGGGGCTAGCGGGAGAAACCGAGCAGTACTTC. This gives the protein CASSPPGLAGETEQYF.

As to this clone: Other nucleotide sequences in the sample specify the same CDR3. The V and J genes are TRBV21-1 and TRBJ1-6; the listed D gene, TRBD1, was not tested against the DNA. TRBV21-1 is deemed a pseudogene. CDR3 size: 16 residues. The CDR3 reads CASGAQGSSYNSPLHF. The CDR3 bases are TGTGCCAGCGGGGCGCAGGGGAGCTCCTATAATTCACCCCTTCACTTT.

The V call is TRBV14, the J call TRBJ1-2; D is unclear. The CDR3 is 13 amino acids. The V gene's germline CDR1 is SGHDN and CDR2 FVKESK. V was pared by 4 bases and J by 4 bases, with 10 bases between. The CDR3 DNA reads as TGTGCCAGCAGCCGAGAACAGACCTATGGCTACACCTTC. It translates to CASSREQTYGYTF.

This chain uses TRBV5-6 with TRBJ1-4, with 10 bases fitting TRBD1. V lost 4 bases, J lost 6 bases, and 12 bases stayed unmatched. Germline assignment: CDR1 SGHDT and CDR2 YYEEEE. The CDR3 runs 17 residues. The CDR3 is CASSTLFRDRGDEKLFF. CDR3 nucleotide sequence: TGTGCCAGCAGCACTCTTTTCCGGGACAGGGGCGATGAAAAACTGTTTTTT.

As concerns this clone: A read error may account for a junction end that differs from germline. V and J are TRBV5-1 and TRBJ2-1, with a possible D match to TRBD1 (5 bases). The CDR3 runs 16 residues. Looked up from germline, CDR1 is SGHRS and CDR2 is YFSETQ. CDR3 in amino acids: CASSLDSGAANKEQFF. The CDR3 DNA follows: TGCGCCAGCAGCTTGGATTCTGGGGCGGCTAACAAGGAGCAGTTCTTC.

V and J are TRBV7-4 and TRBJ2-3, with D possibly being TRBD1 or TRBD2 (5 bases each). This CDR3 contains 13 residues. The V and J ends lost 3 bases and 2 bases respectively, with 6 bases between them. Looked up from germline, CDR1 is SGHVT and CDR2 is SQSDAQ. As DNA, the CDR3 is TGTGCCAGCAGCTTGGGGACCACAGATACGCAGTATTTT. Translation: CASSLGTTDTQYF.

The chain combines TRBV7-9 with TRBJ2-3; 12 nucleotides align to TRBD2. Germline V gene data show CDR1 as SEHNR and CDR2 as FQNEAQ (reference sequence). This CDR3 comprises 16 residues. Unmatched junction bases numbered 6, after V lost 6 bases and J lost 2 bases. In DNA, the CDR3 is TGTGCCAGCAGGGACACTAGCGGGAGGAACACAGATACGCAGTATTTT. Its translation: CASRDTSGRNTDTQYF.